This entry lists 27 T cell receptor beta chains sequenced from one sample in a study of early T cells in non-severe SARS-CoV-2 infection. TCRdb analysed the 5' RACE reads with MiXCR anew, one entry per CDR3 protein. The sample carries tens of thousands of distinct CDR3 sequences, about 10% recorded once. This sample comprised whole blood, obtained at baseline. The receptors shown here come from an adult who was a healthcare worker with PCR-confirmed SARS-CoV-2 infection or an uninfected control (not recorded which).

The V call is TRBV12-3 or TRBV12-4, the J call TRBJ1-1; D is unresolved. The V end was cut by 2 bases, the J end by 8 bases, with 15 bases between. The CDR3 is 14 amino acids. In DNA, the CDR3 is TGTGCCAGCAGTTTATTATCGTTGGCAGTAGAAGCTTTCTTT. As protein: CASSLLSLAVEAFF.

This clonotype has more than one count but fewer than ten. The chain joins TRBV18 to TRBJ1-1; D not resolved. This CDR3 spans 13 amino acids. V was shortened by 8 bases and J by 12 bases, with 22 bases between the two germline ends. Germline CDR1 reads KGHSH; CDR2 reads LQKENI. CDR3 protein: CASRPSGERVTFF. The DNA of the CDR3 is TGTGCCAGCCGCCCCTCAGGAGAGAGAGTGACTTTCTTT. Filled out from reference TRBV18 and TRBJ1-1, the complete variable domain reads NAGVMQNPRHLVRRRGQEARLRCSPMKGHSHVYWYRQLPEEGLKFMVYLQKENIIDESGMPKERFSAEFPKEGPSILRIQQVVRGDSAAYFCASRPSGERVTFFGQGTRLTVV.

There are many counts of this clonotype. The gene calls are TRBV9 and TRBJ2-7; D may be TRBD2 (6 bases). The CDR3 has 14 amino acids. V lost 0 bases and J 4 bases, leaving 11 bases between the germline ends. Germline CDR1 and CDR2: SGDLS and YYNGEE. CDR3 nucleotides: TGTGCCAGCAGCGTAGGGAGGACTACGTACGAGCAGTACTTC. Translated, it gives CASSVGRTTYEQYF.

This clonotype showed up just a few times. The chain combines TRBV5-5 with TRBJ2-3; D is ambiguous. Germline V gene sequence: CDR1 SGHKS, CDR2 YYEKEE (reference sequence). The CDR3 is 13 residues long. With 3 bases removed from V and 1 base from J, the gap between germline ends came to 6 bases. The CDR3 here is CASSSARTDTQYF. In DNA, the CDR3 is TGTGCCAGCAGCTCGGCCCGCACAGATACGCAGTATTTT.

The chain employs TRBV28 and TRBJ2-1, with D perhaps matching TRBD1 (5 bases). The CDR3 consists of 12 residues. Trimming pared 7 bases from V and 9 bases from J, leaving 13 bases between. Germline V gives CDR1 MDHEN, CDR2 SYDVKM. CDR3 loop: CASNPVQGEQFF. Here the CDR3 DNA reads TGTGCCAGCAACCCCGTCCAGGGTGAGCAGTTCTTC.

This clonotype was detected many times. V gene TRBV29-1 combines with J gene TRBJ1-3; D call uncertain. Germline V CDR1 and CDR2: SQVTM, ANQGSEA. V was trimmed by 4 bases and J by 0 bases, leaving 7 bases between them. The CDR3 is 13 amino acids. The CDR3 is CSVVGRSGNTIYF. DNA of the CDR3: TGCAGCGTTGTAGGGCGCTCTGGAAACACCATATATTTT.

This chain connects TRBV7-9 to TRBJ2-7; D tentatively reads TRBD1 or TRBD2 (5 bases each). This CDR3 contains 14 residues. The germline CDR1 and CDR2 sequences are SEHNR and FQNEAQ (reference sequence). Trimming cost V 5 bases and J 5 bases, with 16 bases left between them. Here the CDR3 DNA reads TGTGCCAGCAGCGCGCTGGGACCGACGAACGAGCAGTACTTC. The encoded protein is CASSALGPTNEQYF.

The chain links TRBV7-2 to TRBJ2-1; no reliable D call. This CDR3 has 14 amino acids. V was cut by 4 bases and J by 6 bases, with 13 bases left in between. Germline loops: CDR1 SGHTA, CDR2 FQGNSA. In nucleotides, the CDR3 is TGTGCCAGCAGCTCCTCCGGTCCCGGCAATGAGCAGTTCTTC. Its translation: CASSSSGPGNEQFF.

This clonotype was picked up many times. The CDR3 DNA reads as TGCAGCGCCTCTTATGGGGAAGCTTTCTTT. It encodes CSASYGEAFF. The chain links TRBV29-1 to TRBJ1-1, with unresolved D. CDR1 is SQVTM and CDR2 is ANQGSEA in the germline V gene. V was cut by 7 bases and J by 8 bases, with 11 bases left in between. This CDR3 has 10 residues. Supplemented by reference TRBV29-1 and TRBJ1-1, the full variable domain reads SAVISQKPSRDICQRGTSLTIQCQVDSQVTMMFWYRQQPGQSLTLIATANQGSEATYESGFVIDKFPISRPNLTFSTLTVSNMSPEDSSIYLCSASYGEAFFGQGTRLTVV.

This clonotype was counted between two and nine times. The V call is TRBV11-2, the J call TRBJ1-2; a possible D gene is TRBD1 (5 bases). The ends were cut back, 3 bases at V and 6 bases at J, with 5 bases in the middle. This CDR3 has 11 residues. From germline, CDR1 is SGHAT and CDR2 FQNNGV. CDR3 amino acids: CASSFRDGYTF. In DNA form, the CDR3 reads TGTGCCAGCAGCTTCAGGGATGGCTACACCTTC.

This clonotype turned up a few times. The chain carries TRBV7-3 and TRBJ2-2, with D unclear. V lost 2 bases, J lost 7 bases, and 8 bases lay in between. The CDR3 runs to 13 residues. Germline-derived CDR1 and CDR2 are SGHTA and FQGTGA. DNA for the CDR3: TGTGCCAGCAGCTTATATCTGGGCGGGGAGCTGTTTTTT. This gives the protein CASSLYLGGELFF.

V and J are TRBV29-1 and TRBJ2-5, with 9 bases matching TRBD2. V lost 6 bases and J lost 3; bases outside the gene matches: 5. Germline assignment: CDR1 SQVTM and CDR2 ANQGSEA. CDR3 size: 13 residues. CDR3 sequence (DNA): TGCAGCGTCCTCCTAGCGGGGAAAGAGACCCAGTACTTC. Its protein is CSVLLAGKETQYF. The entire variable domain, with the rest obtained from reference TRBV29-1 and TRBJ2-5, is as follows: SAVISQKPSRDICQRGTSLTIQCQVDSQVTMMFWYRQQPGQSLTLIATANQGSEATYESGFVIDKFPISRPNLTFSTLTVSNMSPEDSSIYLCSVLLAGKETQYFGPGTRLLVL.

This clonotype was seen at least ten times. This chain links TRBV20-1 with TRBJ1-1; D not certain. Trimming shortened V by 2 bases and J by 0 bases, and 10 bases separated the two germline ends. This CDR3 comprises 14 residues. Per the germline V gene, CDR1 is DFQATT and CDR2 is SNEGSKA (reference sequence). In DNA form, the CDR3 reads TGCAGTGCTAGAATCGGCCCGGTGAACACTGAAGCTTTCTTT. Translation gives CSARIGPVNTEAFF.

This clonotype was counted many times. The chain couples TRBV6-5 to TRBJ1-5; weak D call: TRBD1 (6 bases). Trimming removed 7 bases from V and 3 bases from J, with 13 bases in between. Germline V CDR1 and CDR2: MNHEY, SVGAGI. The CDR3 loop spans 14 amino acids. The CDR3, as DNA: TGTGCCAGCAAAGCAGGGGCTCTCAATCAGCCCCAGCATTTT. This sequence encodes CASKAGALNQPQHF.

The V and J genes are TRBV20-1 and TRBJ2-1; no clear D gene. Germline CDR1 is DFQATT and CDR2 is SNEGSKA (reference sequence). The CDR3 is 13 amino acids. Trimming removed 3 bases from V and 3 bases from J, with 9 bases in between. CDR3 sequence (DNA): TGCAGTGCTAGCATTACAGTCTACAATGAGCAGTTCTTC. This encodes CSASITVYNEQFF.

The rearrangement joins TRBV23-1 to TRBJ1-4; no clear D gene. TRBV23-1 is an ORF; its function is uncertain. The CDR3 contains 17 residues. V dropped 10 bases and J dropped 7 bases, with 28 bases sitting between them. The CDR3 DNA reads TGCGCCACCGCCAACCAACCCCCACAAGGAGGGAGTGAAAAACTGTTTTTT. Translation: CATANQPPQGGSEKLFF.

J is TRBJ2-7 and V is TRBV4-2, with D perhaps matching TRBD1 (5 bases). CDR3 length equals 15 residues. Per germline, CDR1 LGHNA and CDR2 YNFKEQ. The V end was cut by 0 bases, the J end by 4 bases, with 13 bases between. The CDR3 DNA reads as TGTGCCAGCAGCCAAGACCCAGGGCCCCAATACGAGCAGTACTTC. It specifies CASSQDPGPQYEQYF.

This clonotype was found many times. The V gene is TRBV7-3, the J gene TRBJ2-1, with D maybe TRBD1 (7 bases). Germline assignment: CDR1 SGHTA and CDR2 FQGTGA. The CDR3 sequence is 15 residues long. V dropped 5 bases and J dropped 2 bases, with 13 bases sitting between them. This CDR3 is CASSPQGEAYNEQFF. CDR3 bases: TGTGCCAGCAGCCCCCAGGGGGAGGCCTACAATGAGCAGTTCTTC.

This chain uses TRBV14 with TRBJ1-3; a weak D match, TRBD1 (5 bases). The V and J ends lost 8 bases and 3 bases respectively, with 11 bases between them. This CDR3 region has 13 residues. The V gene's germline CDR1 is SGHDN and CDR2 FVKESK. DNA of the CDR3: TGTGCCAGCCAGTGGGGCGATGGAAACACCATATATTTT. Its translation is CASQWGDGNTIYF.

This clonotype was counted between two and nine times. V and J are TRBV20-1 and TRBJ1-5; 8 nucleotides line up with TRBD1. CDR1 and CDR2 (germline): DFQATT, SNEGSKA (reference sequence). V lost 0 bases to trimming and J lost 6 bases; unmatched junction nucleotides: 19. CDR3 length: 19 amino acids. The CDR3 here is CSARERLTGEIIVSQPQHF. The CDR3 bases are TGCAGTGCTAGAGAACGCTTGACAGGGGAAATAATAGTAAGTCAGCCCCAGCATTTT.

The chain carries TRBV29-1 and TRBJ2-7; a weak D match, TRBD1 (6 bases). This CDR3 has 12 amino acids. V gave up 7 bases and J gave up 2 bases, with 12 bases separating them. Germline CDR1 reads SQVTM; CDR2 reads ANQGSEA. CDR3 DNA sequence: TGCAGCGCCGCAACAGGGACCTACGAGCAGTACTTC. As protein: CSAATGTYEQYF.

The chain links TRBV19 to TRBJ2-2, with 7 bases identical to TRBD1. CDR1 and CDR2 from the germline V gene are LNHDA and SQIVND (reference sequence). With 4 bases clipped from V and 2 bases from J, the junction kept 10 bases outside the gene matches. This CDR3 region has 17 residues. CDR3 in amino acids: CASSRALGQANTGELFF. Here the CDR3 DNA reads TGTGCCAGTAGTAGGGCATTAGGACAGGCCAACACCGGGGAGCTGTTTTTT.

This clonotype occurred many times. This sequence joins TRBV5-6 and TRBJ1-1; 12 positions match TRBD1. Losses at the gene ends were 0 bases for V and 1 base for J; bases not matched to a gene: 4. The CDR3 spans 17 residues. The germline CDR1 and CDR2 sequences are SGHDT and YYEEEE. For the CDR3, the DNA is TGTGCCAGCAGCTTGGTGGGACAGGGGGCAGGGAACACTGAAGCTTTCTTT. It translates to CASSLVGQGAGNTEAFF.

This clonotype turned up a few times. V usage is TRBV29-1 and J usage is TRBJ1-2; D call uncertain. Trimming left V 7 bases short and J 3 bases short, with 12 bases between. Germline V gene lookup returns CDR1 SQVTM and CDR2 ANQGSEA. The CDR3 runs to 12 residues. This CDR3 is CSAEPGDYGYTF. CDR3 nucleotide sequence: TGCAGCGCCGAACCAGGTGACTATGGCTACACCTTC.

This clonotype was seen a handful of times. The V gene is TRBV25-1, the J gene TRBJ1-6, with 7 bases matching TRBD1. The germline gives CDR1 MGHDK, CDR2 SYGVNS. The length of the CDR3 is 14 residues. V dropped 5 bases and J dropped 7; count of bases not matched to a gene: 5. CDR3 DNA: TGTGCCAGCAGTCAGACAGGGTTCAATTCACCCCTCCACTTT. Protein sequence: CASSQTGFNSPLHF. Supplemented by reference TRBV25-1 and TRBJ1-6, the full variable domain reads EADIYQTPRYLVIGTGKKITLECSQTMGHDKMYWYQQDPGMELHLIHYSYGVNSTEKGDLSSESTVSRIRTEHFPLTLESARPSHTSQYLCASSQTGFNSPLHFGNGTRLTVT.

The chain recombines TRBV5-1 with TRBJ1-5; TRBD1 aligns across 8 bases. The V gene end was trimmed by 4 bases and the J gene end by 5 bases; junction bases not matched to a gene: 8. From germline, CDR1 is SGHRS and CDR2 YFSETQ. The CDR3 loop spans 15 amino acids. CDR3 sequence: CASSQGTGPYQPQHF. In DNA, the CDR3 is TGCGCCAGCAGCCAAGGGACAGGCCCCTATCAGCCCCAGCATTTT.

This clonotype was observed a few times. The chain combines TRBV12-3 or TRBV12-4 with TRBJ1-5; 8 bases agree with TRBD1. CDR3 length: 15 residues. V was pared by 6 bases and J by 2 bases, with 6 bases of the junction left unmatched. The CDR3 reads CASSLQGEGNQPQHF. The CDR3 region has the DNA TGTGCCAGCAGCCTACAGGGGGAGGGCAATCAGCCCCAGCATTTT.